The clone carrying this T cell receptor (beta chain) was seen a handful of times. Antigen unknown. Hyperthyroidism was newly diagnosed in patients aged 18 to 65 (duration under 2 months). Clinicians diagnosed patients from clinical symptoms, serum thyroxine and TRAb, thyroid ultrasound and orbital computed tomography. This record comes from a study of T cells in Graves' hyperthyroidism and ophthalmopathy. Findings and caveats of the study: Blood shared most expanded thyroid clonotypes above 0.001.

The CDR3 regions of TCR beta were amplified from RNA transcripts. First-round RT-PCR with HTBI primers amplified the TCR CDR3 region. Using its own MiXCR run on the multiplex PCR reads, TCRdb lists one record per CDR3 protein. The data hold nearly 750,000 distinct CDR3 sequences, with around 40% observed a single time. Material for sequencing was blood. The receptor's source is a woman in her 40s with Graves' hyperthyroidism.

The CDR3 nucleotides read TGCAGCGTTTGGGACGGAAATTCACCCCTCCACTTT. Protein: CSVWDGNSPLHF. The chain uses TRBV29-1 and TRBJ1-6, with D perhaps matching TRBD1 (5 bases). The V gene's germline CDR1 is SQVTM and CDR2 ANQGSEA. The length of the CDR3 is 12 residues. V was trimmed by 5 bases and J by 7 bases, leaving 9 bases between them.